This T cell receptor (beta chain) was recorded in a study of T-cell memory formation after mild COVID-19. General observations from the study: Mostly located in CM and EM were contracting CD4+ clones, with contracting CD8+ clones located in EMRA.

A single record per CDR3 protein comes from TCRdb applying MiXCR to the 5' RACE reads. The sample lists 250,000 to 350,000 distinct CDR3 sequences, roughly a fifth occurring once. With respect to this clonotype: Its antigen is still unknown.

The germline V gene encodes CDR1 SGHRS and CDR2 YFSETQ. V was clipped by 0 bases and J by 8 bases, with 20 bases between them. This CDR3 comprises 16 residues. The specimen was PBMCs or a T cell subset sorted from them (not recorded which). The chain links TRBV5-1 to TRBJ1-2; D call uncertain. This receptor was identified in a man aged 18 to 30 who had mild COVID-19 (a few samples of this study predate the infection). Cell type and time point are not known. This CDR3 reads CASSLGFGGGDGGYTF. In DNA form, the CDR3 reads TGCGCCAGCAGCTTGGGGTTTGGCGGCGGCGATGGCGGCTACACCTTC.